The rows below give T cell receptor beta chains drawn from one sample of a study of CD8+CD57+ T cells in acquired aplastic anemia. TCRdb re-called the reads with MiXCR, one entry per CDR3 protein. The sample consists of some 170,000 distinct CDR3 sequences, 63% of them appearing once. Sequencing used sorted CD4+, CD8+, or CD8+CD57+ T cells (not recorded which) from PBMCs. The receptors were sampled from a human donor with aplastic anemia. Both conserved end residues are part of each CDR3. The D gene is left open where the match is weak. Clone size appears in some rows only: once, few, many, or a class for an expanded clone.

v_gene: TRBV7-3; d_gene: NA; abundance: NA; j_gene: TRBJ2-1; CDR3nt: TGTGCCAGCAGCTTCTCAGCTCTTAGCTCCTACAATGAGCAGTTCTTC; CDR3aa: CASSFSALSSYNEQFF
v_gene: TRBV7-9; d_gene: NA; abundance: NA; j_gene: TRBJ2-7; CDR3nt: TGTGCCAGCAGCTCCACCAGGGTTTACGAGCAGTACTTC; CDR3aa: CASSSTRVYEQYF
v_gene: TRBV27; d_gene: NA; abundance: NA; j_gene: TRBJ2-3; CDR3nt: TGTGCCAGCAGTTTTTCCAGGGCTCGTATTCTGCAGTATTTT; CDR3aa: CASSFSRARILQYF
v_gene: TRBV10-3; d_gene: TRBD2; abundance: NA; j_gene: TRBJ2-1; CDR3nt: TGTGCCATCAGTGAGAATCGGAAGGGCAAGCGGGGCTACAATGAGCAGTTCTTC; CDR3aa: CAISENRKGKRGYNEQFF
v_gene: TRBV25-1; d_gene: TRBD1; abundance: NA; j_gene: TRBJ2-1; CDR3nt: TGTGCCAGATCGACCCGGGACAGGGGAGACAATGAGCAGTTCTTC; CDR3aa: CARSTRDRGDNEQFF
v_gene: TRBV7-9; d_gene: TRBD2; abundance: NA; j_gene: TRBJ2-3; CDR3nt: TGTGCCAGCAGCTTAGTGGGCGGGCTGAGGGACTACTATTTT; CDR3aa: CASSLVGGLRDYYF
v_gene: TRBV25-1; d_gene: NA; abundance: NA; j_gene: TRBJ2-3; CDR3nt: TGTGCCAGCAGTGAACTGGACAGCCCCACAGATACGCAGTATTTT; CDR3aa: CASSELDSPTDTQYF
v_gene: TRBV19; d_gene: NA; abundance: NA; j_gene: TRBJ1-2; CDR3nt: TGTGCCAGTAGTATTGGACAGTTCTATGGCTACACCTTC; CDR3aa: CASSIGQFYGYTF
v_gene: TRBV7-6; d_gene: NA; abundance: NA; j_gene: TRBJ2-1; CDR3nt: TGTGCCAGCAGCCATATCGGGAGAGACAATGAGCAGTTCTTC; CDR3aa: CASSHIGRDNEQFF
v_gene: TRBV29-1; d_gene: NA; abundance: NA; j_gene: TRBJ2-4; CDR3nt: TGCAGCGTTGAGGCGTATGCCTTTGGCCAAAACATTCAGTACTTC; CDR3aa: CSVEAYAFGQNIQYF
v_gene: TRBV24-1; d_gene: TRBD1; abundance: NA; j_gene: TRBJ1-2; CDR3nt: TGTGCCACCAGTTCTTACCGGGACAGCGCCTATGGAGCCTATGGCTACACCTTC; CDR3aa: CATSSYRDSAYGAYGYTF
v_gene: TRBV27; d_gene: NA; abundance: NA; j_gene: TRBJ2-3; CDR3nt: TGTGCCAGCAGTTTATTTGGGCCGGATACGCAGTATTTT; CDR3aa: CASSLFGPDTQYF
v_gene: TRBV29-1; d_gene: NA; abundance: many; j_gene: TRBJ2-7; CDR3nt: TGCAGCGTTGAAGATCGGGACTCCTACGAGCAGTACTTC; CDR3aa: CSVEDRDSYEQYF
v_gene: TRBV12-3/TRBV12-4; d_gene: NA; abundance: NA; j_gene: TRBJ1-1; CDR3nt: TGTGCCAGCCAAGACTCAGGGCTTGAAGCTTCCTTT; CDR3aa: CASQDSGLEASF
v_gene: TRBV24-1; d_gene: NA; abundance: NA; j_gene: TRBJ2-3; CDR3nt: TGTGCCACCAGTGATGAAGGGGCCACAGATACGCAGTATTTT; CDR3aa: CATSDEGATDTQYF
v_gene: TRBV7-8; d_gene: TRBD1; abundance: NA; j_gene: TRBJ1-2; CDR3nt: TGTGCCAGCAGCCCAGGGACAGGGTCTATCTATGGCTACACCTTC; CDR3aa: CASSPGTGSIYGYTF
v_gene: TRBV10-3; d_gene: NA; abundance: once; j_gene: TRBJ1-5; CDR3nt: TGTGCCATCAATAAGGACTTTAATCAGCCCCAGCATTTT; CDR3aa: CAINKDFNQPQHF
v_gene: TRBV13; d_gene: NA; abundance: many; j_gene: TRBJ1-1; CDR3nt: TGTGCCAGCAGGGAGGGGCCGGGGACTGAAGCTTTCTTT; CDR3aa: CASREGPGTEAFF
v_gene: TRBV13; d_gene: NA; abundance: once; j_gene: TRBJ2-7; CDR3nt: TGCGCCAGCAGCTCCCCAGCGACAGGATCCGAGCAGTACTTC; CDR3aa: CASSSPATGSEQYF
v_gene: TRBV10-3; d_gene: TRBD2; abundance: NA; j_gene: TRBJ2-2; CDR3nt: TGTGCCATCAGTGCTCTGGGACTAGCGGGAGTTTCGAACACCGGGGAGCTGTTTTTT; CDR3aa: CAISALGLAGVSNTGELFF
v_gene: TRBV7-2; d_gene: NA; abundance: NA; j_gene: TRBJ2-1; CDR3nt: TGTGCCAGCAGCCCGAGCCAACCCTACAATGAGCAGTTCTTC; CDR3aa: CASSPSQPYNEQFF
v_gene: TRBV25-1; d_gene: TRBD1; abundance: NA; j_gene: TRBJ1-1; CDR3nt: TGTGCCAGCAGAGAGACAGGGTTGCACACTGAAGCTTTCTTT; CDR3aa: CASRETGLHTEAFF
v_gene: TRBV6-6; d_gene: TRBD1; abundance: many; j_gene: TRBJ2-2; CDR3nt: TGTGCCAGCAGTTACGGGACAGGGGGCACCCCCGGCGGGGAGCTGTTTTTT; CDR3aa: CASSYGTGGTPGGELFF
v_gene: TRBV7-9; d_gene: NA; abundance: NA; j_gene: TRBJ2-5; CDR3nt: TGTGCCAGCAGCTCTTCCGGGTCACAGCTCCTCCAAGAGACCCAGTACTTC; CDR3aa: CASSSSGSQLLQETQYF
v_gene: TRBV2; d_gene: NA; abundance: many; j_gene: TRBJ1-6; CDR3nt: TGTGCCAGCTACTTGCCCCCTCGGGGGGGCAATTCACCCCTCCACTTT; CDR3aa: CASYLPPRGGNSPLHF
v_gene: TRBV5-6; d_gene: NA; abundance: few; j_gene: TRBJ1-6; CDR3nt: TGTGCCAGCAGCTTCTCAGGGTCCAGTTCACCCCTCCACTTT; CDR3aa: CASSFSGSSSPLHF
v_gene: TRBV7-3; d_gene: TRBD2; abundance: NA; j_gene: TRBJ2-3; CDR3nt: TGCGCCAGCAGCCGTCCTAGCGGGGCTAGCACAGATACGCAGTATTTT; CDR3aa: CASSRPSGASTDTQYF
v_gene: TRBV9; d_gene: NA; abundance: NA; j_gene: TRBJ2-1; CDR3nt: TGTGCCAGCAGCGTAGTGACAGGACTAAGCCGCTACAATGAGCAGTTCTTC; CDR3aa: CASSVVTGLSRYNEQFF
v_gene: TRBV9; d_gene: NA; abundance: NA; j_gene: TRBJ1-1; CDR3nt: TGTGCCAGCAGCGCCCTACAGGGTTCTGAAGCTTTCTTT; CDR3aa: CASSALQGSEAFF
v_gene: TRBV19; d_gene: NA; abundance: NA; j_gene: TRBJ1-1; CDR3nt: TGTGCCAGTAGCTGGACGAACACTGAAGCTTTCTTT; CDR3aa: CASSWTNTEAFF
v_gene: TRBV7-4; d_gene: TRBD1; abundance: NA; j_gene: TRBJ2-1; CDR3nt: TGTGCCAGCAGCTCCCTTCGGGGACAGGGGAGAATCTCCTACAATGAGCAGTTCTTC; CDR3aa: CASSSLRGQGRISYNEQFF
v_gene: TRBV7-8; d_gene: TRBD1; abundance: NA; j_gene: TRBJ2-7; CDR3nt: TGTGCCAGCAGCTTACTTGAGGGGGCCCACGAGCAGTACTTC; CDR3aa: CASSLLEGAHEQYF
v_gene: TRBV2; d_gene: NA; abundance: many; j_gene: TRBJ2-7; CDR3nt: TGTGCCAGCTGGACCGGGACTGCCATCGACGAGCAGTACTTC; CDR3aa: CASWTGTAIDEQYF
v_gene: TRBV20-1; d_gene: NA; abundance: NA; j_gene: TRBJ2-5; CDR3nt: TGCAGTGCTAGAGATGGAGAAGGAGTAAGCAATGAGACCCAGTACTTC; CDR3aa: CSARDGEGVSNETQYF
v_gene: TRBV29-1; d_gene: NA; abundance: once; j_gene: TRBJ1-2; CDR3nt: TGCAGCGTTGAAGAAGTTGCAGGCGCCGGCTACACCTTC; CDR3aa: CSVEEVAGAGYTF
v_gene: TRBV7-9; d_gene: NA; abundance: NA; j_gene: TRBJ2-1; CDR3nt: TGTGCCAGCAGCCCTAGAGGGGCGAATGAGCAGTTCTTC; CDR3aa: CASSPRGANEQFF
v_gene: TRBV25-1; d_gene: TRBD1; abundance: few; j_gene: TRBJ2-7; CDR3nt: TGTGCCAGCAGGAAGACAGGGGGAATCTACGAGCAGTACTTC; CDR3aa: CASRKTGGIYEQYF
v_gene: TRBV19; d_gene: TRBD1; abundance: NA; j_gene: TRBJ2-3; CDR3nt: TGTGCCAGTAGCACACCGGGACAGGGGGCATATACGCAGTATTTT; CDR3aa: CASSTPGQGAYTQYF
v_gene: TRBV6-4; d_gene: NA; abundance: NA; j_gene: TRBJ1-5; CDR3nt: TGTGCCAGCAGTGCCACTAGCGGGAGCACAGATACGCAGCATTTT; CDR3aa: CASSATSGSTDTQHF
v_gene: TRBV3-1; d_gene: NA; abundance: many; j_gene: TRBJ2-3; CDR3nt: TGTGCCAGCAGCCATTCTAGGGAGGCAGATACGCAGTATTTT; CDR3aa: CASSHSREADTQYF
v_gene: TRBV19; d_gene: NA; abundance: NA; j_gene: TRBJ2-7; CDR3nt: TGTGCCAGTGCTAGACAGGACCGGTACGAGCAGTACTTC; CDR3aa: CASARQDRYEQYF
v_gene: TRBV2; d_gene: NA; abundance: few; j_gene: TRBJ2-7; CDR3nt: TGTGCCAGCAGATTTGGCTACGAGCAGTACTTC; CDR3aa: CASRFGYEQYF
v_gene: TRBV19; d_gene: NA; abundance: many; j_gene: TRBJ1-1; CDR3nt: TGTGCCAGTAGTAGCCTCAGGGAAATCAACACTGAAGCTTTCTTT; CDR3aa: CASSSLREINTEAFF
v_gene: TRBV5-1; d_gene: NA; abundance: NA; j_gene: TRBJ1-2; CDR3nt: TGCGCCAGCAGCTTGGGCCAGGACAACTATGGCTACACCTTC; CDR3aa: CASSLGQDNYGYTF
v_gene: TRBV10-3; d_gene: TRBD2; abundance: NA; j_gene: TRBJ2-2; CDR3nt: TGTGCCATCAGTGGCCAGATCGGGACTAGCGGGGGACCGGTCGGGGAGCTGTTTTTT; CDR3aa: CAISGQIGTSGGPVGELFF
v_gene: TRBV7-9; d_gene: NA; abundance: NA; j_gene: TRBJ2-2; CDR3nt: TGTGCCAGCCCTGAACCGGGACTTCACACCGGGGAGCTGTTTTTT; CDR3aa: CASPEPGLHTGELFF
v_gene: TRBV12-3/TRBV12-4; d_gene: NA; abundance: NA; j_gene: TRBJ2-5; CDR3nt: TGTGCCAGCAGTTACTCTCCAGGAGGGGAGACCCAGTACTTC; CDR3aa: CASSYSPGGETQYF
v_gene: TRBV4-1; d_gene: NA; abundance: few; j_gene: TRBJ1-2; CDR3nt: TGCGCCAGCAGCCAAGCTAGCGGGGGGACCAACTATGGCTACACCTTC; CDR3aa: CASSQASGGTNYGYTF
v_gene: TRBV9; d_gene: NA; abundance: NA; j_gene: TRBJ2-7; CDR3nt: TGTGCCAGCAGCGTAGGGACTGATGCGTACGAGCAGTACTTC; CDR3aa: CASSVGTDAYEQYF
v_gene: TRBV2; d_gene: NA; abundance: NA; j_gene: TRBJ2-5; CDR3nt: TGTGCCAGCAGCCCCAATAGGGGGACATTCCAAGAGACCCAGTACTTC; CDR3aa: CASSPNRGTFQETQYF
v_gene: TRBV7-8; d_gene: NA; abundance: NA; j_gene: TRBJ2-2; CDR3nt: TGTGCCAGCAGCTTATCGGCAGGGCAAACGAACACCGGGGAGCTGTTTTTT; CDR3aa: CASSLSAGQTNTGELFF
v_gene: TRBV29-1; d_gene: NA; abundance: few; j_gene: TRBJ1-2; CDR3nt: TGCAGCGTTGAAAAGGGAGTAGGTAATGGCTACACCTTC; CDR3aa: CSVEKGVGNGYTF
v_gene: TRBV7-9; d_gene: NA; abundance: NA; j_gene: TRBJ2-5; CDR3nt: TGTGCCAGCAGCTCCTGGGCGGAGACCCAGTACTTC; CDR3aa: CASSSWAETQYF
v_gene: TRBV24-1; d_gene: NA; abundance: few; j_gene: TRBJ2-3; CDR3nt: TGTGCCACCAGTGTAAGCCCGGACTACACTAGCACAGATACGCAGTATTTT; CDR3aa: CATSVSPDYTSTDTQYF